One sample yielded the 13 T cell receptor beta chains listed below, sequenced in a study of radiation and T cells in renal cell carcinoma. The time point was: blood 4 weeks post-SBRT, at nephrectomy. The treatment is: 15 Gy SBRT to primary tumor, nephrectomy 4 weeks later. Clones were read by immunoSEQ multiplex PCR, and TCRdb kept only the in-frame ones, dropping some. The sample lists 80,000 or so clones; roughly nine tenths were seen once. This specimen consisted of blood, obtained from a patient whose treatment included radiotherapy and nephrectomy. These receptors all stem from a woman between 70 and 85 years old with renal cell carcinoma.

The CDR3 nucleotides read TGTGCCAGCAGCCTGATAGCGACAGCGCTCTATGGCTACACCTTC. Its protein product is CASSLIATALYGYTF. The V call is TRBV5-4, the J call TRBJ1-2, with D possibly TRBD1 on 5 matching bases. V was pared by 4 bases and J by 4 bases, with 17 bases between. Germline values: CDR1 SGHNT, CDR2 YYREEE (reference sequence). The CDR3 is made up of 15 amino acids. Drawing the rest from reference TRBV5-4 and TRBJ1-2, the complete variable domain is ETGVTQSPTHLIKTRGQQVTLRCSSQSGHNTVSWYQQALGQGPQFIFQYYREEENGRGNFPPRFSGLQFPNYSSELNVNALELDDSALYLCASSLIATALYGYTFGSGTRLTVV.

The rearrangement links TRBV5-1 to TRBJ2-2; no firm D call. The germline V gene encodes CDR1 SGHRS and CDR2 YFSETQ. Between the trimmed V and J ends, which lost 3 bases and 6 bases, there was a span of 12 bases. The CDR3 runs to 14 residues. The CDR3 DNA follows: TGCGCCAGCAGCTCCGTGACTTCACCCGGGGAGCTGTTTTTT. Amino acid sequence: CASSSVTSPGELFF.

The CDR3 DNA follows: TGCAGCGTTGAATCAGGCCCCAATGAGCAGTTCTTC. Encoded protein: CSVESGPNEQFF. This chain uses TRBV29-1 with TRBJ2-1; D gene unclear. V lost 2 bases, J lost 6 bases, and 8 bases lay in between. This CDR3 has 12 residues. Germline V CDR1 and CDR2: SQVTM, ANQGSEA.

This clone was seen just once. The rearrangement links TRBV9 to TRBJ1-2, with TRBD1 matching over 7 bases. Germline V CDR1 and CDR2: SGDLS, YYNGEE. CDR3 length: 13 residues. Trimming removed 4 bases from V and 4 bases from J; junction bases left unmatched: 4. The CDR3 DNA sequence: TGTGCCAGCAGCCAAGGGGGCGGCTATGGCTACACCTTC. Its protein is CASSQGGGYGYTF.

The chain couples TRBV7-3 to TRBJ1-1, with D maybe TRBD1 (5 bases). This CDR3 contains 14 residues. V dropped 3 bases and J dropped 3 bases, with 11 bases sitting between them. Germline V gene sequence: CDR1 SGHTA, CDR2 FQGTGA. The CDR3 nucleotides are TGTGCCAGCAGCTTGGTACCGGGGGACACTGAAGCTTTCTTT. Translated: CASSLVPGDTEAFF. Variable domain in full (rest from reference TRBV7-3 and TRBJ1-1): GAGVSQTPSNKVTEKGKYVELRCDPISGHTALYWYRQSLGQGPEFLIYFQGTGAADDSGLPNDRFFAVRPEGSVSTLKIQRTERGDSAVYLCASSLVPGDTEAFFGQGTRLTVV.

This chain joins TRBV10-3 and TRBJ2-4, with 10 bases matching TRBD1. The CDR3 is 14 residues long. The V gene end was trimmed by 3 bases and the J gene end by 9 bases; junction bases not matched to a gene: 5. Germline CDR1 and CDR2: ENHRY and SYGVKD. CDR3 DNA sequence: TGTGCCATCAGTGACCGGGACAGGGGTTTCATTCAGTACTTC. It codes for CAISDRDRGFIQYF.

The V gene is TRBV19, the J gene TRBJ1-1; perhaps TRBD1 as D (6 bases). This CDR3 is 14 amino acids long. V lost 3 bases, J lost 5 bases, and 13 bases lay in between. CDR1 and CDR2 (germline): LNHDA, SQIVND (reference sequence). Written as DNA, the CDR3 is TGTGCCAGTAGTATCCTCGGACAGCCTACTGAAGCTTTCTTT. Encoded protein: CASSILGQPTEAFF.

This clone was counted only a few times. The chain recombines TRBV6-5 with TRBJ1-5; TRBD1 agrees at 9 bases. Germline V gives CDR1 MNHEY, CDR2 SVGAGI. The CDR3 contains 14 residues. V shed 6 bases and J 7 bases; nucleotides not matched to a gene: 7. The CDR3 loop reads CASSPSGQGQPQHF. CDR3 sequence (DNA): TGTGCCAGCAGCCCTTCGGGACAGGGACAGCCCCAGCATTTT.

The chain combines TRBV4-3 with TRBJ1-3; no firm D call. Germline V gene data show CDR1 as LGHNA and CDR2 as YSLEER. CDR3 length: 13 residues. V lost 1 base and J 4 bases, leaving 5 bases between the germline ends. The CDR3 region is CASSQGIGNTIYF. The CDR3 DNA follows: TGCGCCAGCAGCCAAGGCATCGGAAACACCATATATTTT.

The chain recombines TRBV5-8 with TRBJ1-2; D not resolved. Germline loops: CDR1 SGHTS, CDR2 YDEGEE. Trimming pared 0 bases from V and 4 bases from J, leaving 7 bases between. The CDR3 totals 13 residues. CDR3: CASSLESPYGYTF. DNA of the CDR3: TGTGCCAGCAGCTTGGAGTCACCCTATGGCTACACCTTC. Complete variable domain (other parts from reference TRBV5-8 and TRBJ1-2): EAGVTQSPTHLIKTRGQQATLRCSPISGHTSVYWYQQALGLGLQFLLWYDEGEERNRGNFPPRFSGRQFPNYSSELNVNALELEDSALYLCASSLESPYGYTFGSGTRLTVV.

The rearrangement links TRBV5-5 to TRBJ2-5; weak D call: TRBD1 (6 bases). CDR1 is SGHKS and CDR2 is YYEKEE in the germline V gene (reference sequence). Trimming left V 4 bases short and J 0 bases short, with 10 bases between. This CDR3 contains 14 residues. CDR3 nucleotide sequence: TGTGCCAGCAGCCCGGACAGTTACCAAGAGACCCAGTACTTC. This codes for CASSPDSYQETQYF.

This chain joins TRBV6-6 and TRBJ1-5; 7 bases line up with TRBD1. V gave up 6 bases and J gave up 7 bases; unmatched junction bases: 9. In germline, CDR1 is MNHNY, CDR2 SVGAGI (reference sequence). The CDR3 sequence is 14 residues long. CDR3 protein: CASSLQGQGQPQHF. The CDR3, as DNA: TGTGCCAGCAGCCTACAGGGGCAGGGGCAGCCCCAGCATTTT.

This clone appeared once. The chain has TRBV15 and TRBJ2-2; 8 bases are a match to TRBD2. CDR3 length equals 16 residues. V lost 1 base, J lost 5 bases, and 6 bases stayed unmatched. The germline V gene has CDR1 LNHNV and CDR2 YYDKDF (reference sequence). In DNA, the CDR3 is TGTGCCACCAGCAGAGCTCGCGGGGGGCCTACCGGGGAGCTGTTTTTT. It yields the protein CATSRARGGPTGELFF. Supplemented by reference TRBV15 and TRBJ2-2, the full variable domain reads DAMVIQNPRYQVTQFGKPVTLSCSQTLNHNVMYWYQQKSSQAPKLLFHYYDKDFNNEADTPDNFQSRRPNTSFCFLDIRSPGLGDTAMYLCATSRARGGPTGELFFGEGSRLTVL.